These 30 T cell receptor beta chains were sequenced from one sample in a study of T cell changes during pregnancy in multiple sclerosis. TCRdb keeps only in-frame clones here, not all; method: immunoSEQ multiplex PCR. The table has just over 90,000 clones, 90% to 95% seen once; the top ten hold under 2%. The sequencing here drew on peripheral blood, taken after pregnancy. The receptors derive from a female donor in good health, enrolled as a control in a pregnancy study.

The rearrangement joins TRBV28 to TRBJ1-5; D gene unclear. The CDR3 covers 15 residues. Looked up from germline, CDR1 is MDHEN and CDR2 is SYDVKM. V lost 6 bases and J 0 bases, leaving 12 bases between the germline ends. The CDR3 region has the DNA TGTGCCAGCAGCTTAGACGGGTATAGCAATCAGCCCCAGCATTTT. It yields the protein CASSLDGYSNQPQHF.

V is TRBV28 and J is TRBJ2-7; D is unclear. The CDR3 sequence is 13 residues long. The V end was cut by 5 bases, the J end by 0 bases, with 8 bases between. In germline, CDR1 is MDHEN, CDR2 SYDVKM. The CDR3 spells CASSIYPSYEQYF. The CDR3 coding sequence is TGTGCCAGCAGTATCTACCCCTCCTACGAGCAGTACTTC.

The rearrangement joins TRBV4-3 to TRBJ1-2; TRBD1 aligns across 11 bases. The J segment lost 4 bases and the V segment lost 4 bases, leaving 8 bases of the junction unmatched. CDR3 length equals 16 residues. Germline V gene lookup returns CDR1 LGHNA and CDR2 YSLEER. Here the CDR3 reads CASSRDRGVQGYGYTF. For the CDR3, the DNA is TGCGCCAGCAGCCGGGACAGGGGGGTTCAGGGCTATGGCTACACCTTC.

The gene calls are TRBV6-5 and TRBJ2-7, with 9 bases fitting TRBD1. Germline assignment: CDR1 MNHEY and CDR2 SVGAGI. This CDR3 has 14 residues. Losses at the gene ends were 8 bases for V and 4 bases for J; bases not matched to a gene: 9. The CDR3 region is CASSGGQGGYEQYF. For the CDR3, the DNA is TGTGCCAGCTCGGGGGGACAGGGAGGTTACGAGCAGTACTTC.

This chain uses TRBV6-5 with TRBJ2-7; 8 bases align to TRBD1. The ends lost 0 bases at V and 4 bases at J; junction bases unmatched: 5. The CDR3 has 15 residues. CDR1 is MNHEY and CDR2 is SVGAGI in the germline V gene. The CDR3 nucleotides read TGTGCCAGCAGTTACTCGATCCAGGGGGCTTACGAGCAGTACTTC. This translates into CASSYSIQGAYEQYF.

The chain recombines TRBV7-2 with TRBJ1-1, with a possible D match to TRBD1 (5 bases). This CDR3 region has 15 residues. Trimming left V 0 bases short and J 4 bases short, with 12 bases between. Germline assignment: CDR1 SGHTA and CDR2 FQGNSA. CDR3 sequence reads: CASSLAPPGPTEAFF. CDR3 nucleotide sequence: TGTGCCAGCAGCTTAGCGCCCCCAGGGCCCACTGAAGCTTTCTTT.

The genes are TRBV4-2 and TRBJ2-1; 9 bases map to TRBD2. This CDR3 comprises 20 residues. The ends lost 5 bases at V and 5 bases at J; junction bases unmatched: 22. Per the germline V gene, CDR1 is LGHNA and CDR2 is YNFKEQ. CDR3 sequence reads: CASSFRLASGGLESHNEQFF. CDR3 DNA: TGTGCCAGCAGCTTTCGTCTAGCCAGCGGGGGGTTGGAGAGCCACAATGAGCAGTTCTTC.

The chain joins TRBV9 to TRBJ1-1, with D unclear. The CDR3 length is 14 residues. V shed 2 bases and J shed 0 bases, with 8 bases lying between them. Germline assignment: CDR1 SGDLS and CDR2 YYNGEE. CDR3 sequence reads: CASSVTQMNTEAFF. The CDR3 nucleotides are TGTGCCAGCAGCGTTACACAGATGAACACTGAAGCTTTCTTT. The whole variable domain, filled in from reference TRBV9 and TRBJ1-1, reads DSGVTQTPKHLITATGQRVTLRCSPRSGDLSVYWYQQSLDQGLQFLIQYYNGEERAKGNILERFSAQQFPDLHSELNLSSLELGDSALYFCASSVTQMNTEAFFGQGTRLTVV.

The CDR3 nucleotides read TGTGCCAGCAGATATACAGGGGATCATCACAATCAGCCCCAGCATTTT. Residues: CASRYTGDHHNQPQHF. The chain joins TRBV28 to TRBJ1-5, with TRBD1 identical over 7 bases. V lost 6 bases and J lost 3; bases outside the gene matches: 11. Germline values: CDR1 MDHEN, CDR2 SYDVKM. CDR3 length equals 16 residues. Drawing the rest from reference TRBV28 and TRBJ1-5, the complete variable domain is DVKVTQSSRYLVKRTGEKVFLECVQDMDHENMFWYRQDPGLGLRLIYFSYDVKMKEKGDIPEGYSVSREKKERFSLILESASTNQTSMYLCASRYTGDHHNQPQHFGDGTRLSIL.

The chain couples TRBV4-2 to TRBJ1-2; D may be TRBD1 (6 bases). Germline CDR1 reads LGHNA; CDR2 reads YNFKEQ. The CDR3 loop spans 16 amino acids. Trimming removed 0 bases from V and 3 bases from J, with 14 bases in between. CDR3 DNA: TGTGCCAGCAGCCAAGAGGGACAAGGGGCATACTATGGCTACACCTTC. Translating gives CASSQEGQGAYYGYTF.

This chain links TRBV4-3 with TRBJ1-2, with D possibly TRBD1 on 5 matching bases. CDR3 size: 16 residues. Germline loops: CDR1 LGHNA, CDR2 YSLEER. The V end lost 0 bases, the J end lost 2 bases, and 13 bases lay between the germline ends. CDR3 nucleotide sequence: TGCGCCAGCAGCCAAGATCGGGGAGGGGCAAACTATGGCTACACCTTC. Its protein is CASSQDRGGANYGYTF.

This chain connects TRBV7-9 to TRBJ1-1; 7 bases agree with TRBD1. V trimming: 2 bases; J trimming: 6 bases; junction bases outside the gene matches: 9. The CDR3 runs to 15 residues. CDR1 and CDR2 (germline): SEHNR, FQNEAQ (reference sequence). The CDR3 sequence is CASSLTGEVLSEAFF. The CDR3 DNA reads TGTGCCAGCAGCTTAACAGGGGAAGTACTCTCTGAAGCTTTCTTT.

Here the CDR3 reads CASSPVGRGNTGELFF. The DNA of the CDR3 is TGCGCCAGCAGCCCCGTCGGCAGGGGAAACACCGGGGAGCTGTTTTTT. The chain carries TRBV4-3 and TRBJ2-2, with a possible D match to TRBD1 (6 bases). Trimming removed 4 bases at V and 2 bases at J, with 14 bases between. The CDR3 covers 16 residues. Germline CDR1 is LGHNA and CDR2 is YSLEER.

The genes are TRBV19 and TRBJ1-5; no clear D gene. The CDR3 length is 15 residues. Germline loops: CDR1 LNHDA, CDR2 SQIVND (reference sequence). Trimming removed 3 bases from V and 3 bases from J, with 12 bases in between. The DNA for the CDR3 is TGTGCCAGTAGTATTGCAGGATCTAACAATCAGCCCCAGCATTTT. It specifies CASSIAGSNNQPQHF.

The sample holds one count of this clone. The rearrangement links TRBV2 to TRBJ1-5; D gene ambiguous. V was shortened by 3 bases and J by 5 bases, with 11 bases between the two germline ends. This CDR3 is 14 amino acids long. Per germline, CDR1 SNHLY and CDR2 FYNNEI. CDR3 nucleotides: TGTGCCAGCAGTGAGGTTGCGGAAGATCAGCCCCAGCATTTT. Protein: CASSEVAEDQPQHF.

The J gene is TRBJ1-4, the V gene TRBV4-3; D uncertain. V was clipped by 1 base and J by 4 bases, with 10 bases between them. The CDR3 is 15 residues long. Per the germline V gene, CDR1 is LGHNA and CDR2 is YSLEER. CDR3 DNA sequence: TGCGCCAGCAGCCAAGGGGCTGGAGGTAATGAAAAACTGTTTTTT. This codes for CASSQGAGGNEKLFF.

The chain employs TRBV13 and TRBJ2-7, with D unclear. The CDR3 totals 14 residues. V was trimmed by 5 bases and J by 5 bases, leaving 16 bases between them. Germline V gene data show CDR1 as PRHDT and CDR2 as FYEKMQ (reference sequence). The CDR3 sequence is CASSRPNSLHEQYF. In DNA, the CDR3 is TGTGCCAGCAGCCGCCCCAATAGTCTCCACGAGCAGTACTTC.

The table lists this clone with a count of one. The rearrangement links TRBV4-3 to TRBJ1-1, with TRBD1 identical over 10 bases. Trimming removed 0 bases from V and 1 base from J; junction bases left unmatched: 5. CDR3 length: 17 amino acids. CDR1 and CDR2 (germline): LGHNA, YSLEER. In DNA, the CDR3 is TGCGCCAGCAGCCAAGAGGGGACAGGGGCGGGGAACACTGAAGCTTTCTTT. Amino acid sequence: CASSQEGTGAGNTEAFF.

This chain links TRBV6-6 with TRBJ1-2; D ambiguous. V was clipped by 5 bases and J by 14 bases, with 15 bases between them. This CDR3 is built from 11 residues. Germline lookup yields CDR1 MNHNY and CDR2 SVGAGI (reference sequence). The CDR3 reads CASSRGPTKTF. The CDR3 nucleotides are TGTGCCAGCAGTCGCGGCCCCACTAAAACCTTC.

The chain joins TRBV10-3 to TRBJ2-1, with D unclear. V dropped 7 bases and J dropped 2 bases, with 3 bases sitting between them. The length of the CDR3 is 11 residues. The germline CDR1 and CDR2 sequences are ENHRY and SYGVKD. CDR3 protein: CAITAYNEQFF. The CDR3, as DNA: TGTGCCATCACGGCCTACAATGAGCAGTTCTTC.

CDR3 region: CATSRGQGKPLHF. In DNA form, the CDR3 reads TGTGCCACCAGCAGAGGTCAGGGGAAACCCCTCCACTTT. The rearrangement links TRBV15 to TRBJ1-6, with a possible D match to TRBD1 (6 bases). The CDR3 sequence is 13 residues long. CDR1 and CDR2 from the germline V gene are LNHNV and YYDKDF (reference sequence). V was trimmed by 1 base and J by 12 bases, leaving 10 bases between them.

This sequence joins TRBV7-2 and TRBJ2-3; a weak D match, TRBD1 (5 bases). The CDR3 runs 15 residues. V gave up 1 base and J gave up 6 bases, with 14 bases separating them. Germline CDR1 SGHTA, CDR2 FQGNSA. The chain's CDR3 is CASSLESTARDTQYF. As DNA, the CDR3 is TGTGCCAGCAGCTTAGAGTCGACAGCCAGGGATACGCAGTATTTT. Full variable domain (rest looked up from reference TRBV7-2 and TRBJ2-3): GAGVSQSPSNKVTEKGKDVELRCDPISGHTALYWYRQSLGQGLEFLIYFQGNSAPDKSGLPSDRFSAERTGGSVSTLTIQRTQQEDSAVYLCASSLESTARDTQYFGPGTRLTVL.

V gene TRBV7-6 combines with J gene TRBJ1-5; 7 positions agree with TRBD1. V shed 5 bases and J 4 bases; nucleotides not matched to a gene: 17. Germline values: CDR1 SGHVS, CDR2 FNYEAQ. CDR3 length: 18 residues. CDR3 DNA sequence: TGTGCCAGCAGCCCAGAGGCGGCAGGGGGTACTTATAATCAGCCCCAGCATTTT. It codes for CASSPEAAGGTYNQPQHF. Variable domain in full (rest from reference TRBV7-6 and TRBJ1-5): GAGVSQSPRYKVTKRGQDVALRCDPISGHVSLYWYRQALGQGPEFLTYFNYEAQQDKSGLPNDRFSAERPEGSISTLTIQRTEQRDSAMYRCASSPEAAGGTYNQPQHFGDGTRLSIL.

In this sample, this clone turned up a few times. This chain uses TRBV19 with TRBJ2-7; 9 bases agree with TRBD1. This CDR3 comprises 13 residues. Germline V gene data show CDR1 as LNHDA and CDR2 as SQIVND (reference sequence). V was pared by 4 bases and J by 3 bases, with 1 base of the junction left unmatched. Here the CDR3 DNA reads TGTGCCAGTAGTACGACAGGGGGCTACGAGCAGTACTTC. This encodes CASSTTGGYEQYF.

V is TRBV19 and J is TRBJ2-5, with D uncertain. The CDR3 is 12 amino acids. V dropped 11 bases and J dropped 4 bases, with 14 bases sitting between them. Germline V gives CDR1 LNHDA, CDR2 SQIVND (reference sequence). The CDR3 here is CAPRRRGETQYF. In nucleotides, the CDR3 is TGTGCCCCCCGGCGGCGAGGAGAGACCCAGTACTTC.

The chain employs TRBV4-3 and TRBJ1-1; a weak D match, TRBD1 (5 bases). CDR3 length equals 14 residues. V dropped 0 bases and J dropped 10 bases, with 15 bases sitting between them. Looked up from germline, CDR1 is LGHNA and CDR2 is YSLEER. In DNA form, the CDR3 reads TGCGCCAGCAGCCAAGAGGGGGAGGGCCCTTTAGCTTTCTTT. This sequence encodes CASSQEGEGPLAFF.

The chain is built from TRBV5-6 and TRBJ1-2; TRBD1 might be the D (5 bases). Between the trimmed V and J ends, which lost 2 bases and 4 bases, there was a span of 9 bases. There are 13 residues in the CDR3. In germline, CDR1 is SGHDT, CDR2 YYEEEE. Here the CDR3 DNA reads TGTGCCAGCAGCTTCCGACAGTCCTATGGCTACACCTTC. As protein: CASSFRQSYGYTF.

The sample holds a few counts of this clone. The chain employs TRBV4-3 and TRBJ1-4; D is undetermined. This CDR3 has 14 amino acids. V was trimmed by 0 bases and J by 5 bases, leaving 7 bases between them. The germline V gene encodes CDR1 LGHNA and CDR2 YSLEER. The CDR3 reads CASSQEYGNEKLFF. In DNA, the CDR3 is TGCGCCAGCAGCCAAGAATACGGGAATGAAAAACTGTTTTTT.

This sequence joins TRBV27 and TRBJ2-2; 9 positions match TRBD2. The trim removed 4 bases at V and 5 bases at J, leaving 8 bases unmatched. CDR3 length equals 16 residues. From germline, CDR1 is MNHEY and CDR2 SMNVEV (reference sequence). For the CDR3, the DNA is TGTGCCAGCAGTTACCTAGCGGGGCACGGGACCGGGGAGCTGTTTTTT. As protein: CASSYLAGHGTGELFF.

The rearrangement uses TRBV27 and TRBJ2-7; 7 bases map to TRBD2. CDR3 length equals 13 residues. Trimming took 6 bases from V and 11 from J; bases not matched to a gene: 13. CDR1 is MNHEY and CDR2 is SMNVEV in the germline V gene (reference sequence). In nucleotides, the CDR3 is TGTGCCAGCAGAGCCCCCGGGACTAAGAGTGAGTACTTC. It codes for CASRAPGTKSEYF.